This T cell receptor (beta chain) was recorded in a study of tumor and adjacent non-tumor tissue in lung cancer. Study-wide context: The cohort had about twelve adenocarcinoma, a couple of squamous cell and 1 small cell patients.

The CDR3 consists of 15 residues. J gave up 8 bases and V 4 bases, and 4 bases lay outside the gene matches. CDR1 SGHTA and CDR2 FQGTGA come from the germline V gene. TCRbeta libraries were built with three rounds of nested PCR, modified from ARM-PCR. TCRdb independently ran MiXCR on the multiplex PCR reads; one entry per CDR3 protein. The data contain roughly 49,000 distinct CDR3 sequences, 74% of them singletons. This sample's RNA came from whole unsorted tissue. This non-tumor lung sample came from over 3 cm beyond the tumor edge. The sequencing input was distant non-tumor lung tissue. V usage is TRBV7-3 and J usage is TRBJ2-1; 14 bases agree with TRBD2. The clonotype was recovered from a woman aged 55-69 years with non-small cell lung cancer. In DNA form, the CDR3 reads TGTGCCAGCAGCTCCGGGACTAGCGGGAGTTATGAGCAGTTCTTC. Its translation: CASSSGTSGSYEQFF.